This TCR beta chain was profiled in a study of blood T cell repertoires in COVID-19. Turning to the study itself: The United States, Italy and Spain were the sources of the acute and convalescent COVID-19 samples.

V dropped 3 bases and J dropped 5; count of bases not matched to a gene: 8. The CDR3 is 15 residues long. Per the germline V gene, CDR1 is ENHRY and CDR2 is SYGVKD. Authors' methods: Reference gene primers were amplified, and this amplification served to estimate nucleated cell counts. Generated by immunoSEQ multiplex PCR, the TCRdb table keeps only in-frame clones and is missing some. That table is the source of V, J and clone size, and D and trimming were worked out from the DNA. There are over 100,000 clones in the sample; approximately 81% occur only once, and approximately 1.3% lies in the top ten.

This clonotype was obtained from a middle-aged man with acute or convalescent COVID-19. V gene TRBV10-3 combines with J gene TRBJ2-3, with 7 bases lining up with TRBD2. Input material: peripheral blood. The DNA for the CDR3 is TGTGCCATCAGTGACTCTAGCGGAGGGAAAGATACGCAGTATTTT. Protein product: CAISDSSGGKDTQYF.